Detailed here is one T cell receptor (beta chain). This clonotype was picked up a small number of times. It has no known antigen specificity. Base qualities are not at hand, and no much larger clone is one base apart. The germline V gene (reference sequence) supplies CDR1 DFQATT and CDR2 SNEGSKA. The CDR3 covers 11 residues, taking in both the cysteine and the phenylalanine. The CDR3 DNA has 33 bases and is translated from base 1. Library preparation was by 5' RACE. Sequencing used an Illumina HiSeq 2500. A second PCR of about 7 to 12 cycles was performed with a sample-barcoded 5' primer and a J-beta primer mix. Each TCR beta cDNA molecule received a unique molecular identifier from a template-switch 5' adaptor carrying 12 random nucleotides. At least 2.5 million CDR3-containing paired-end reads were obtained from each sample. First-strand cDNA was synthesized from all RNA with the Mint cDNA synthesis kit, primed by a TRBC-specific oligonucleotide. Following uracil-DNA glycosylase treatment, a first 18-cycle PCR with universal primers M1SS and BC2_uni_R was performed on all cDNA. As for the original processing: For normalization, 1 million high-quality reads were randomly selected from each sample, with every read carrying a distinct molecular identifier. Instead of being binned into consensus sequences, reads with shared molecular identifiers were discarded. MiTCR, run with a Q25 quality threshold and the strictest error-elimination algorithm, handled CDR3 identification, clonotype clustering and error correction. Lower-bound total TCR beta diversity was estimated with a nonparametric unseen species model using Euler transformation. TCRdb trimmed public reads at Q25 via fastp, called clones via MiXCR and kept in-frame beta chains. Entries are consolidated by CDR3 protein sequence, retaining the most common genes and DNA. The V and J calls were not made by the authors but by TCRdb's processing. Counted in this sample were under 1,000,000 distinct CDR3 sequences; 35% to 40% of them appeared once. The ten most abundant clones make up over 10% of the sample.

Systemically healthy Caucasian individuals from Russia, 39 in total and aged about 6 to 100 years, were included as donors. Around 10 milliliters of peripheral blood were collected from each donor into EDTA-treated Vacutainer tubes. Ficoll-Paque density-gradient centrifugation was used to isolate PBMCs, with at least 6.5 million per sample. Total RNA was extracted from PBMCs with Trizol reagent, with at least 5 micrograms obtained per sample. The percentages of naive CD45RAhigh/CD27high T cells were determined by flow cytometry on a PBMC aliquot from every donor. This specimen belongs to a study of blood T cells in healthy people across ages (dated by TCRdb to 2013 to 2016). General notes on the study: In model experiments, roughly one uniquely barcoded TCR beta cDNA molecule per two T cells was captured by template switching. Age-related changes in TCR beta repertoire diversity were measured in the study by deep sequencing normalized with unique cDNA molecular identifiers. The donors were split into four age groups: young (average around 15 years), middle-aged (39), aged (about 62) and long-lived (roughly 88). To avoid experimental bias, donors of different ages were randomly spread across the sequencing lanes. The study analyzed two additional independent replicas of 1 million unique cDNA reads from the same blood draw for two donors, one aged 18 to 30 and one aged 80 or older. Results and caveats for the whole study, not just this receptor: As age increased, observed TCR beta diversity per million T cells dropped in a roughly linear way, and a significant reduction was already evident by age about 40. Estimates of total diversity based on one million sequenced T cells were considered lower bounds and underestimates. Conclusive comparison of naive and antigen-experienced compartments was prevented by the profiling of bulk unsorted PBMCs. Observed TCR beta diversity correlated strongly with the percentage of naive T cells measured by flow cytometry. Compared with the aged group, the long-lived group had more naive CD4+ T cells, fewer expanded clones and increased TCR diversity, a pattern suggesting age selection. Donor CMV infection status was unknown, potentially confounding age-related changes in expanded clonotypes.

The sequenced sample was blood. The V and J genes are TRBV20-1 and TRBJ2-5; TRBD2 aligns with 7 central bases. The DNA end lines up better with TRBJ2-7; the J call may be wrong. The TCR originated in a man in his late teens or twenties in good health. The CDR3 corresponds to CSARGGTEQYF. Read as DNA, the sequence is TGCAGTGCTAGGGGGGGGACCGAGCAGTACTTC.